The source of this TCR beta chain is a study of tumor-infiltrating lymphocytes in localized non-small cell lung cancer. Study-wide background: Some samples were collected after neoadjuvant chemotherapy; smokers, never-smokers and several histologies were included. From each patient, both tumor and uninvolved lung, non-adjacent to tumor, were sampled. Broader study findings: Only some patients had TCR sequencing, depending on available tissue. IM1 and IM2 tumors showed no difference in T-cell fraction.

As concerns this clone: Its antigen is currently unknown.

Sequenced by immunoSEQ multiplex PCR; TCRdb stores in-frame clones only, minus some. The sample gives 2,500 to 3,000 clones, roughly two thirds of which show up once; 8.5% to 10% is in the top ten. The CDR3 sequence is 14 residues long. V was trimmed by 9 bases and J by 3 bases, leaving 18 bases between them. The germline gives CDR1 ENHRY, CDR2 SYGVKD. The sequencing sample was made of uninvolved lung tissue not adjacent to the tumor. This chain joins TRBV10-3 and TRBJ2-7, with D uncertain. The clonotype comes from a human donor with non-small cell lung cancer. The CDR3 is CAIRFGLEDYEQYF. The DNA of the CDR3 is TGTGCCATTAGGTTTGGGCTAGAAGACTACGAGCAGTACTTC.